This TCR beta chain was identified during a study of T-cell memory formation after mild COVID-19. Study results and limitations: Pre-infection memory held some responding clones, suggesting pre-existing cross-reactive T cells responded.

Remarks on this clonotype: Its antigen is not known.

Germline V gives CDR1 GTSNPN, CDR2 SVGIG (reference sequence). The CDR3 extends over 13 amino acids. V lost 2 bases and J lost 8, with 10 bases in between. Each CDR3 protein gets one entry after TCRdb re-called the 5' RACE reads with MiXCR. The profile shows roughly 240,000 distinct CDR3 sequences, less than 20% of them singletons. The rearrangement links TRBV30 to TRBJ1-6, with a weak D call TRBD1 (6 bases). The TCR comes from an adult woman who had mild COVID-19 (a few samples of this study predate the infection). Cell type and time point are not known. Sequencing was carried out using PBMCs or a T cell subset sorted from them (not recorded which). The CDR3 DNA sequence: TGTGCCTGGAGTCAAGGGGGTTATTCACCCCTCCACTTT. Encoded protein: CAWSQGGYSPLHF.